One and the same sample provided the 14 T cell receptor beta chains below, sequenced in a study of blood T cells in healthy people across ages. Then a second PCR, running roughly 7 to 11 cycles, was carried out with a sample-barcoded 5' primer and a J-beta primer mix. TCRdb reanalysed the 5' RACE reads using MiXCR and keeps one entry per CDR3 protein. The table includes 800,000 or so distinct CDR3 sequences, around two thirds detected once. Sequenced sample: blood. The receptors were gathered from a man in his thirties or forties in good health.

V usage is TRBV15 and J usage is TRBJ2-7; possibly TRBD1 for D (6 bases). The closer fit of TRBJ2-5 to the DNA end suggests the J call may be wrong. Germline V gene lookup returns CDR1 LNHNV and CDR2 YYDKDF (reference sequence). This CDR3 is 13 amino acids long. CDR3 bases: TGTGCCACCAGGATAGGGACAAAAGAGACCCAGTACTTC. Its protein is CATRIGTKETQYF.

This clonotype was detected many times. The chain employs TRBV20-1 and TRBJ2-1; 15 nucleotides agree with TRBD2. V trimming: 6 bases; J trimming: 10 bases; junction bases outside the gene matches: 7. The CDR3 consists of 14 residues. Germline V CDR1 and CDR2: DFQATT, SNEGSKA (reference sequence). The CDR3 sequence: CSALGLAGGHEQFF. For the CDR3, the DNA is TGCAGTGCCCTAGGACTAGCGGGGGGGCACGAGCAGTTCTTC.

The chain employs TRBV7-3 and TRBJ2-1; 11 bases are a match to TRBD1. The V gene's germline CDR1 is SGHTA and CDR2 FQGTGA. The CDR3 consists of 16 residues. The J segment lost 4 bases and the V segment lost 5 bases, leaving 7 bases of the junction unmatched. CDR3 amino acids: CASSRRDRGFYNEQFF. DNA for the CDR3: TGTGCCAGCAGCCGCCGGGACAGGGGGTTTTACAATGAGCAGTTCTTC. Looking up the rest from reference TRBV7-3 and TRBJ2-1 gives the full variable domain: GAGVSQTPSNKVTEKGKYVELRCDPISGHTALYWYRQSLGQGPEFLIYFQGTGAADDSGLPNDRFFAVRPEGSVSTLKIQRTERGDSAVYLCASSRRDRGFYNEQFFGPGTRLTVL.

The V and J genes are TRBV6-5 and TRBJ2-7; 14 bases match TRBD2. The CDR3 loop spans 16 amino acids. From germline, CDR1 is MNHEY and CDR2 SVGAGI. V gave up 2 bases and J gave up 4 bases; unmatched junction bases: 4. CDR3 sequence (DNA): TGTGCCAGCAGTTACGGACTAGCGGGGGGATATTACGAGCAGTACTTC. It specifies CASSYGLAGGYYEQYF.

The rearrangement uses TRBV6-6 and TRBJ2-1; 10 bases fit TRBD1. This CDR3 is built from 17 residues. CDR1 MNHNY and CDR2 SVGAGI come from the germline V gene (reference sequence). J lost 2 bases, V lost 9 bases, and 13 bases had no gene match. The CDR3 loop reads CASSKYWTGGTYNEQFF. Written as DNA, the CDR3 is TGTGCCAGTAGTAAATACTGGACAGGGGGAACCTACAATGAGCAGTTCTTC.

In DNA form, the CDR3 reads TGTGCCAGCAGCAGAGACAGGGTTCGGGGAGATACGCAGTATTTT. Its protein is CASSRDRVRGDTQYF. This rearrangement joins TRBV12-3 or TRBV12-4 to TRBJ2-3; 7 bases are shared with TRBD1. V lost 6 bases to trimming and J lost 5 bases; unmatched junction nucleotides: 11. This CDR3 region has 15 residues.

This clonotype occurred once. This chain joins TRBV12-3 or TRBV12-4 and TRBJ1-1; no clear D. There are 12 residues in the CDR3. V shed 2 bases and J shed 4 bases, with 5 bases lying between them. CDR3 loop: CASSLMSTEAFF. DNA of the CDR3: TGTGCCAGCAGTTTAATGTCCACTGAAGCTTTCTTT.

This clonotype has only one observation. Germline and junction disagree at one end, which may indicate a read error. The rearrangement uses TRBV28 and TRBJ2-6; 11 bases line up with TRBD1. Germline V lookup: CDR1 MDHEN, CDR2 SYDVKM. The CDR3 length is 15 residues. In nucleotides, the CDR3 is TGTGCCGGCAGTCCGGACAGGGGGCTTGCCAACGTCCTGACTTTC. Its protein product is CAGSPDRGLANVLTF. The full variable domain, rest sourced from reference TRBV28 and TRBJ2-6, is DVKVTQSSRYLVKRTGEKVFLECVQDMDHENMFWYRQDPGLGLRLIYFSYDVKMKEKGDIPEGYSVSREKKERFSLILESASTNQTSMYLCAGSPDRGLANVLTFGAGSRLTVL.

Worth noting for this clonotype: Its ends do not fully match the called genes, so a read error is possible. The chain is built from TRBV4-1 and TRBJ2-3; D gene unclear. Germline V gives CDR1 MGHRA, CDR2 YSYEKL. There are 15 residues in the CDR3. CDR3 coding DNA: TGCGCCGGCAGCCAAGAACCTCCTCGCACAGATACGCAGTATTTT. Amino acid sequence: CAGSQEPPRTDTQYF.

The CDR3 nucleotides are TGTGCCAGCAACGATAGTGAGAGTTACAATGAGCAGTTCTTC. Protein sequence: CASNDSESYNEQFF. The chain couples TRBV7-8 to TRBJ2-1; no definite D call. From germline, CDR1 is SGHVS and CDR2 FQNEAQ. V was trimmed by 7 bases and J by 4 bases, leaving 14 bases between them. This CDR3 spans 14 amino acids.

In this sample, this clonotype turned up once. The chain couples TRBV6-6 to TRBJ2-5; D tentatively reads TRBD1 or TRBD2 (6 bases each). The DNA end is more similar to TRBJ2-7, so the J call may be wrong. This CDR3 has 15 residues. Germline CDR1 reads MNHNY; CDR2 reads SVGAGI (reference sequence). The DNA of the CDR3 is TGTGCCAGCAGTTACTTCGGGGGCTTGGGCTACGAGCAGTACTTC. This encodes CASSYFGGLGYEQYF.

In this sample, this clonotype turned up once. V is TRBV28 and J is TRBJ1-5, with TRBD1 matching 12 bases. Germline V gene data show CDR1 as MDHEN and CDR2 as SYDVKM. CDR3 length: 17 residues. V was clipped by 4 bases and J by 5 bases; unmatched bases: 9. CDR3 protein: CASSYGPGQGADQPQHF. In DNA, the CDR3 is TGTGCCAGCAGTTACGGACCGGGACAGGGGGCGGATCAGCCCCAGCATTTT.

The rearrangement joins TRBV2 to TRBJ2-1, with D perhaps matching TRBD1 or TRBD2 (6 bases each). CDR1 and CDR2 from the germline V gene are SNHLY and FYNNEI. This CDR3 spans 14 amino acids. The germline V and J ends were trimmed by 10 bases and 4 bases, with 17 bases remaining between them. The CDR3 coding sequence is TGTGCCACCGGTAAGGGGGGCCAGTACAATGAGCAGTTCTTC. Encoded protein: CATGKGGQYNEQFF.

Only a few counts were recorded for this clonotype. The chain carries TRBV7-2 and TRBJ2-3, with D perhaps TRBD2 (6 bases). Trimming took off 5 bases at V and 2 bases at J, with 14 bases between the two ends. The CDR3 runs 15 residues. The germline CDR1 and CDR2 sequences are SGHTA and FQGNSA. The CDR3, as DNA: TGTGCCAGCAGCCTCCGGAGCGGGCTCACAGATACGCAGTATTTT. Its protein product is CASSLRSGLTDTQYF.